This T cell receptor beta chain was sequenced for a study of shared T cell receptors in the human thymus. Germline CDR1 and CDR2: LGHNA and YSLEER. The CDR3 is made up of 15 amino acids. Losses at the gene ends were 1 base for V and 6 bases for J; bases not matched to a gene: 7. Profiling relied on immunoSEQ multiplex PCR, and the TCRdb table lists in-frame clones only, not all of them. Of roughly 500,000 clones in the sample, 70% to 80% were seen once. The data also belong to a second study, concerning human thymus T cells. Turning to that study: Thymic repertoires from unrelated individuals overlapped highly, related research reported.

The rearrangement uses TRBV4-3 and TRBJ2-3; TRBD2 agrees at 7 bases. Sequencing was performed on thymocytes. This TCR derives from a boy less than two years old with a congenital heart defect. DNA for the CDR3: TGCGCCAGCAGCCAAGGGGGCCACGGGGGGGATACGCAGTATTTT. Protein product: CASSQGGHGGDTQYF.